Each of the 31 T cell receptor beta chains below was sequenced from the same sample in a study of siplizumab effects on memory and regulatory T cells. Clones were sequenced by immunoSEQ multiplex PCR, and TCRdb holds only the in-frame ones, with some missing. Of 90,000 to 120,000 clones detected, more than 90% appear once; the ten largest clones hold 2.5% to 3%. Sequencing was carried out using CD4+ T cells sorted from blood. The receptor set was obtained from a human donor in good health. Some clones in this sample may be carry-over from other donors' samples.

The chain links TRBV5-1 to TRBJ2-3; D is perhaps TRBD1 or TRBD2 (5 bases each). The germline CDR1 and CDR2 sequences are SGHRS and YFSETQ. V gave up 0 bases and J gave up 1 base, with 9 bases separating them. The CDR3 is 15 amino acids. The chain's CDR3 is CASSLARDRTDTQYF. The CDR3, as DNA: TGCGCCAGCAGCTTGGCCCGGGACCGCACAGATACGCAGTATTTT.

V gene TRBV10-2 combines with J gene TRBJ1-3; 8 positions agree with TRBD1. Germline lookup yields CDR1 WSHSY and CDR2 SAAADI. The CDR3 length is 12 residues. The V gene end was trimmed by 6 bases and the J gene end by 10 bases; junction bases not matched to a gene: 5. CDR3 coding DNA: TGCGCCAGCAGCAGGGGGCTCGGGACCATATATTTT. Translated, it gives CASSRGLGTIYF.

In this sample, this clone turned up once. The CDR3 sequence: CASSPRGRQYF. In DNA, the CDR3 is TGTGCCAGCAGCCCGAGAGGGAGGCAGTATTTT. This chain connects TRBV11-2 to TRBJ2-3; D may be TRBD2 (5 bases). This CDR3 has 11 amino acids. The V and J ends lost 5 bases and 11 bases respectively, with 11 bases between them. Germline V CDR1 and CDR2: SGHAT, FQNNGV.

This rearrangement joins TRBV28 to TRBJ2-1; 11 bases match TRBD2. Looked up from germline, CDR1 is MDHEN and CDR2 is SYDVKM. The CDR3 covers 16 residues. V was pared by 4 bases and J by 8 bases, with 10 bases of the junction left unmatched. CDR3: CASSSETSGSNDEQFF. The CDR3 DNA reads as TGTGCCAGCAGTTCAGAAACTAGCGGGAGCAACGATGAGCAGTTCTTC.

Comments on this clone: Other nucleotide sequences in the sample specify the same CDR3. The chain recombines TRBV6-4 with TRBJ1-1; no firm D call. The CDR3 spans 10 residues. Germline loops: CDR1 MRHNA, CDR2 SNTAGT. The germline V and J ends were trimmed by 7 bases and 8 bases, with 8 bases remaining between them. CDR3 residues: CASMETEAFF. The CDR3 DNA follows: TGTGCCAGCATGGAGACCGAAGCTTTCTTT.

In this sample, this clone is medium-sized. CDR3 bases: TGCAGCGTCAATTCAGGGGAAGGAGGCTACACCTTC. Translated: CSVNSGEGGYTF. The rearrangement links TRBV29-1 to TRBJ1-2, with D possibly matching TRBD1 (6 bases). The CDR3 length is 12 residues. The V end was cut by 6 bases, the J end by 8 bases, with 16 bases between. Germline loops: CDR1 SQVTM, CDR2 ANQGSEA.

V usage is TRBV27 and J usage is TRBJ1-4, with a tentative D call TRBD1 (5 bases). Deletions cut 8 bases from V and 3 bases from J, with 16 bases between. Germline V gene data show CDR1 as MNHEY and CDR2 as SMNVEV (reference sequence). This CDR3 contains 15 residues. Written as DNA, the CDR3 is TGTGCCAGCCGTCGTACAGGATTCTCTAATGAAAAACTGTTTTTT. This sequence encodes CASRRTGFSNEKLFF.

This clone was recorded once. V is TRBV5-8 and J is TRBJ2-7; TRBD1 agrees at 7 bases. The V and J ends lost 7 bases and 3 bases, in that order; junction bases with no gene match: 10. CDR3 size: 14 residues. In germline, CDR1 is SGHTS, CDR2 YDEGEE. CDR3 residues: CASGTGDQYYEQYF. As DNA, the CDR3 is TGTGCCAGCGGAACAGGGGATCAATACTACGAGCAGTACTTC. Supplemented by reference TRBV5-8 and TRBJ2-7, the full variable domain reads EAGVTQSPTHLIKTRGQQATLRCSPISGHTSVYWYQQALGLGLQFLLWYDEGEERNRGNFPPRFSGRQFPNYSSELNVNALELEDSALYLCASGTGDQYYEQYFGPGTRLTVT.

The count of this clone is one. This chain connects TRBV25-1 to TRBJ2-1; D may be TRBD2 (5 bases). Trimming removed 3 bases from V and 6 bases from J, with 15 bases in between. The germline CDR1 and CDR2 sequences are MGHDK and SYGVNS. There are 15 residues in the CDR3. Written as DNA, the CDR3 is TGTGCCAGCAGTGATTACGGGAAAACTAGCAATGAGCAGTTCTTC. Its translation: CASSDYGKTSNEQFF.

This rearrangement joins TRBV9 to TRBJ2-7, with 7 bases fitting TRBD2. The germline CDR1 and CDR2 sequences are SGDLS and YYNGEE. This CDR3 comprises 15 residues. After removal of 5 bases from V and 5 bases from J, the junction contained 13 bases not matched to a gene. The CDR3 sequence: CASSTRGSPQDEQYF. The CDR3 bases are TGTGCCAGCAGTACCCGCGGGAGCCCCCAGGACGAGCAGTACTTC. Based on the CDR3 plus reference TRBV9 and TRBJ2-7, the full variable domain is DSGVTQTPKHLITATGQRVTLRCSPRSGDLSVYWYQQSLDQGLQFLIQYYNGEERAKGNILERFSAQQFPDLHSELNLSSLELGDSALYFCASSTRGSPQDEQYFGPGTRLTVT.

The genes are TRBV28 and TRBJ2-7; 8 nucleotides line up with TRBD2. V was clipped by 2 bases and J by 4 bases; unmatched bases: 7. Germline lookup yields CDR1 MDHEN and CDR2 SYDVKM. This CDR3 region has 15 residues. Written as DNA, the CDR3 is TGTGCCAGCAGTTTACCGTCGGCGGGAGGTTACGAGCAGTACTTC. Translation: CASSLPSAGGYEQYF.

The chain is built from TRBV5-4 and TRBJ2-7; maybe TRBD2 (7 bases). V was pared by 0 bases and J by 1 base, with 14 bases between. CDR3 length: 16 amino acids. CDR1 is SGHNT and CDR2 is YYREEE in the germline V gene (reference sequence). As DNA, the CDR3 is TGTGCCAGCAGCTTGGGGGGGGGCTACATTTCCTACGAGCAGTACTTC. Its translation is CASSLGGGYISYEQYF.

The rearrangement links TRBV5-1 to TRBJ2-2; TRBD1 aligns across 8 bases. The CDR3 length is 17 residues. V trimming: 4 bases; J trimming: 6 bases; junction bases outside the gene matches: 14. Germline V gene sequence: CDR1 SGHRS, CDR2 YFSETQ. CDR3 nucleotides: TGCGCCAGCAGCGTCCTGAAGGTGACAGGGGTCTCCGGGGAGCTGTTTTTT. It encodes CASSVLKVTGVSGELFF.

The chain joins TRBV7-9 to TRBJ2-3; D may correspond to TRBD1 or TRBD2 (6 bases each). V lost 1 base to trimming and J lost 4 bases, with 12 bases between them. This CDR3 has 15 residues. From germline, CDR1 is SEHNR and CDR2 FQNEAQ (reference sequence). CDR3 nucleotides: TGTGCCAGCAGCTTAGGTGAGGGGGGTGCAGATACGCAGTATTTT. Protein: CASSLGEGGADTQYF.

This clone was observed once. V usage is TRBV10-1 and J usage is TRBJ2-7, with no clear D. CDR3 length: 12 residues. V was shortened by 0 bases and J by 2 bases, with 2 bases between the two germline ends. CDR1 is WNHNN, CDR2 SYGVQD, per germline (reference sequence). The CDR3 here is CASSESPYEQYF. The CDR3 nucleotides read TGCGCCAGCAGTGAGTCCCCCTACGAGCAGTACTTC.

The rearrangement links TRBV6-4 to TRBJ1-3, with unresolved D. Trimming left V 6 bases short and J 4 bases short, with 13 bases between. The CDR3 has 14 amino acids. Germline values: CDR1 MRHNA, CDR2 SNTAGT. The CDR3 coding sequence is TGTGCCAGCAGCCCCCCGAACGAGGGAAACACCATATATTTT. Its translation: CASSPPNEGNTIYF.

The V gene is TRBV15, the J gene TRBJ2-3; 10 bases are a match to TRBD2. J was trimmed by 1 base and V by 1 base; bases with no gene match: 5. CDR1 and CDR2 (germline): LNHNV, YYDKDF (reference sequence). The CDR3 loop spans 17 amino acids. CDR3 DNA sequence: TGTGCCACCAGCAGAGTAGCGGGAGGACCCGGCACAGATACGCAGTATTTT. Translated, it gives CATSRVAGGPGTDTQYF.

The genes are TRBV21-1 and TRBJ2-5; the D call of TRBD1 is as the table states it, not checked on the DNA. TRBV21-1 is annotated as a pseudogene. The CDR3 spans 15 residues. The CDR3 here is CASSPDRTVRETQYF. The CDR3 bases are TGTGCCAGCAGCCCAGACCGGACAGTTAGAGAGACCCAGTACTTC.

The V gene is TRBV15, the J gene TRBJ2-1; 8 positions match TRBD2. After removal of 5 bases from V and 9 bases from J, the junction contained 9 bases not matched to a gene. The CDR3 has 14 residues. Germline V gene data show CDR1 as LNHNV and CDR2 as YYDKDF (reference sequence). The CDR3 sequence is CATSGKRESTEQFF. In DNA form, the CDR3 reads TGTGCCACCAGCGGAAAGCGGGAGAGCACTGAGCAGTTCTTC.

This clone was recorded only once. The CDR3 here is CASSVRMGDTQYF. CDR3 nucleotide sequence: TGTGCCAGTAGTGTCAGGATGGGAGATACGCAGTATTTT. The J gene is TRBJ2-3, the V gene TRBV19; D is unclear. V was clipped by 5 bases and J by 5 bases, with 11 bases between them. Germline CDR1 is LNHDA and CDR2 is SQIVND (reference sequence). CDR3 length equals 13 residues.

The V gene is TRBV10-2, the J gene TRBJ2-7; no clear D gene. The CDR3 sequence is 11 residues long. V was pared by 2 bases and J by 12 bases, with 11 bases between. CDR1 and CDR2 from the germline V gene are WSHSY and SAAADI. The CDR3 DNA reads as TGCGCCAGCAGTGAGGGGCAGGTGCGGTACTTC. Encoded protein: CASSEGQVRYF.

This clone showed up just a few times. The chain is built from TRBV6-5 and TRBJ2-7; D uncertain. Trimming shortened V by 6 bases and J by 6 bases, and 15 bases separated the two germline ends. Germline-derived CDR1 and CDR2 are MNHEY and SVGAGI. This CDR3 is built from 13 residues. The CDR3 DNA sequence: TGTGCCAGCAGACGCCAGATTGCCTCCGAGCAGTACTTC. Protein sequence: CASRRQIASEQYF.

V is TRBV27 and J is TRBJ2-5; TRBD1 matches 9 bases. The V gene end was trimmed by 1 base and the J gene end by 5 bases; junction bases not matched to a gene: 5. Germline values: CDR1 MNHEY, CDR2 SMNVEV (reference sequence). The CDR3 has 15 residues. This CDR3 is CASSLWGQGDETQYF. CDR3 nucleotide sequence: TGTGCCAGCAGTTTATGGGGACAGGGCGACGAGACCCAGTACTTC.

The rearrangement uses TRBV12-5 and TRBJ1-1, with D uncertain. CDR1 LGHNT and CDR2 FRNRAP come from the germline V gene. The CDR3 length is 13 residues. V lost 6 bases and J lost 1, with 9 bases in between. The CDR3 spells CASGDGSNTEAFF. CDR3 DNA: TGTGCTAGTGGCGACGGATCGAACACTGAAGCTTTCTTT.

The J gene is TRBJ2-1, the V gene TRBV11-2; either TRBD1 or TRBD2 may fit D (5 bases each). The CDR3 has 14 residues. Trimming shortened V by 4 bases and J by 6 bases, and 13 bases separated the two germline ends. Germline assignment: CDR1 SGHAT and CDR2 FQNNGV. The CDR3 loop is CASSSGLRGNEQFF. The CDR3 DNA sequence: TGTGCCAGCAGCTCAGGGCTGAGGGGCAATGAGCAGTTCTTC.

The chain couples TRBV4-2 to TRBJ2-7; TRBD2 agrees at 12 bases. The V segment lost 4 bases and the J segment 3 bases; nucleotides outside the gene matches: 13. This CDR3 contains 18 residues. The germline V gene has CDR1 LGHNA and CDR2 YNFKEQ. CDR3 loop: CASSRERGASGRGYEQYF. CDR3 DNA: TGTGCCAGCAGCCGGGAACGCGGGGCTAGCGGGAGGGGCTACGAGCAGTACTTC.

The chain couples TRBV5-1 to TRBJ2-3; 8 bases are shared with TRBD2. Germline V CDR1 and CDR2: SGHRS, YFSETQ. J lost 0 bases, V lost 2 bases, and 2 bases had no gene match. The CDR3 has 15 residues. The CDR3 sequence: CASSLSGGSTDTQYF. CDR3 sequence (DNA): TGCGCCAGCAGCTTAAGCGGGGGTAGCACAGATACGCAGTATTTT.

The V and J genes are TRBV25-1 and TRBJ2-7; D is unresolved. The germline CDR1 and CDR2 sequences are MGHDK and SYGVNS. The CDR3 runs to 13 residues. With 4 bases removed from V and 3 bases from J, the gap between germline ends came to 10 bases. The CDR3 region is CASSANAGYEQYF. The CDR3 DNA reads TGTGCCAGCAGTGCTAATGCTGGCTACGAGCAGTACTTC.

The sample holds one count of this clone. V is TRBV19 and J is TRBJ1-2, with a weak D call TRBD1 (5 bases). There are 13 residues in the CDR3. The V end lost 1 base, the J end lost 8 bases, and 11 bases lay between the germline ends. Germline CDR1 LNHDA, CDR2 SQIVND (reference sequence). In DNA, the CDR3 is TGTGCCAGTAGTATAGCGTGGGGGTACGGCTACACCTTC. This encodes CASSIAWGYGYTF.

The genes are TRBV23-1 and TRBJ2-7, with D tentatively TRBD1 (6 bases). TRBV23-1 is assigned to the ORF class and has an uncertain function. Trimming stripped 5 bases from V and 3 bases from J, with 17 bases between. The CDR3 is made up of 15 amino acids. The CDR3 here is CASSAMGDKNYEQYF. For the CDR3, the DNA is TGCGCCAGCAGTGCCATGGGGGACAAAAACTACGAGCAGTACTTC.

The genes are TRBV10-3 and TRBJ2-3; tentatively, D is TRBD1 (5 bases). Germline CDR1 is ENHRY and CDR2 is SYGVKD. The V end lost 8 bases, the J end lost 4 bases, and 7 bases lay between the germline ends. The CDR3 consists of 11 residues. The CDR3: CAIQTADTQYF. CDR3 sequence (DNA): TGTGCCATCCAGACAGCAGATACGCAGTATTTT.